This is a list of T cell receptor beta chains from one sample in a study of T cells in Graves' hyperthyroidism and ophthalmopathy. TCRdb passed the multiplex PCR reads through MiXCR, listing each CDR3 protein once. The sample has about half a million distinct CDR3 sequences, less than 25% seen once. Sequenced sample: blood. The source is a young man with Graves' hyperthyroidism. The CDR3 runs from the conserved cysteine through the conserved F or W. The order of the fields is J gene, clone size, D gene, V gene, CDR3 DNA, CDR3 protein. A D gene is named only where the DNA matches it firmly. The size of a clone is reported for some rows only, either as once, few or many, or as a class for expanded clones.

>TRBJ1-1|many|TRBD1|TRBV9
TGTGCCAGCAGCGTAGACAGGGGGCCAGCTTTCTTT
CASSVDRGPAFF
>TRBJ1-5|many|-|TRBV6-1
TGTGCCAGCACCTGGGGCAATCAGCCCCAGCATTTT
CASTWGNQPQHF
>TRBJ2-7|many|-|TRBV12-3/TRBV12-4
TGTGCCAGCACCTGGGCCCAAGGGGGCGAGCAGTACTTC
CASTWAQGGEQYF
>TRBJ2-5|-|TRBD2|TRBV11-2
TGTGCCAGCAGCCAAACAGGACTAGGAGAGACCCAGTACTTC
CASSQTGLGETQYF
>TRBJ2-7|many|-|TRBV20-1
TGCAGTGCTAGCGGAGACAGCTCCTACGAGCAGTACTTC
CSASGDSSYEQYF
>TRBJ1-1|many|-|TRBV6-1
TGTGCCAGGACCCCGGCGTCTAACACTGAAGCTTTCTTT
CARTPASNTEAFF
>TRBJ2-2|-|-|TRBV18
TGTGCCAGCTCACCGGGACTCGGGAACACCGGGGAGCTGTTTTTT
CASSPGLGNTGELFF
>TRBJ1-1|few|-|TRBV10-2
TGCGCCAGCAGTGAGGTGCAGGGGCTTACTGAAGCTTTCTTT
CASSEVQGLTEAFF
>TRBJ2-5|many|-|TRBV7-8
TGTGCCAGCAGCTTAGAGGGGTCAGGGAAGGGTGAGACCCAGTACTTC
CASSLEGSGKGETQYF
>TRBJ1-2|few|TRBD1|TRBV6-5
TGTGCCAGCAGTTTCAACCCCGGGACAGGGATCGGTGGCTACACCTTC
CASSFNPGTGIGGYTF
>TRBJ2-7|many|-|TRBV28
TGTGCCAGCAGTTTATGGTCGAGGGCCCAAGGCGAGCAGTACTTC
CASSLWSRAQGEQYF
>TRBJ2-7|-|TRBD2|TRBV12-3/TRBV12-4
TGTGCCATCAGTGAGGGGAGGGCCGGTTACGAGCAGTACTTC
CAISEGRAGYEQYF
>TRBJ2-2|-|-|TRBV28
TGTGCCAGCAGCCCGGGGGGCCGGGGCGGGGAGCTGTTTTTT
CASSPGGRGGELFF
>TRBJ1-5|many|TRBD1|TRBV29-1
TGCAGCGTCGCAGGACAGGGTGAGGGTCAGCCCCAGCATTTT
CSVAGQGEGQPQHF
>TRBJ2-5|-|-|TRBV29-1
TGCAGCGTTGAAGATCGGACGTACCAAGAGACCCAGTACTTC
CSVEDRTYQETQYF
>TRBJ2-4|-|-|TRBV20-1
TGCAGTGCTAGAGGGGGGGAAGCCAAAAACATTCAGTACTTC
CSARGGEAKNIQYF
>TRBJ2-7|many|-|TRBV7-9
TGTGCCAGCAGCCCCTTCGCAGAGGGCTCGGACGAGCAGTACTTC
CASSPFAEGSDEQYF
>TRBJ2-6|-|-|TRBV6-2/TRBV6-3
TGTGCCATTACGGACCGGAACTCTGGGGCCAACGTCCTGACTTTC
CAITDRNSGANVLTF
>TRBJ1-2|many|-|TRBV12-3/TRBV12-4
TGTGCCAGCAGTTTAGCGCTAACTACTAACTATGGCTACACCTTC
CASSLALTTNYGYTF
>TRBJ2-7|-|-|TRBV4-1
TGCGCCAGCAGCCAAGATACCGAAGGCCGGTCCTACGAGCAGTACTTC
CASSQDTEGRSYEQYF
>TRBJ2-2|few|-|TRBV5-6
TGTGCCAGCAGCTTCGGGACGGGCGGGGAGCTGTTTTTT
CASSFGTGGELFF
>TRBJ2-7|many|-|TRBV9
TGTGCCAGCAGCGTAGACCCCAGGGCACATTCCTACGAGCAGTACTTC
CASSVDPRAHSYEQYF
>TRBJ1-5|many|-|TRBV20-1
TGCAGTGCTAGTGTTGGTAAGGGGGATAATCAGCCCCAGCATTTT
CSASVGKGDNQPQHF
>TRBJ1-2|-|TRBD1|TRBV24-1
TGTGCCACCAGTGACTCTGGGACAGGAGCATATGGCTACACCTTC
CATSDSGTGAYGYTF
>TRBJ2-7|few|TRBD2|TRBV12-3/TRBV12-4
TGTGCCAGCAGCCACGGACTAGCGGTACTCTACGAGCAGTACTTC
CASSHGLAVLYEQYF
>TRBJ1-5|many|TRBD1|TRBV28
TGTGCCAGCAGTTTGCTACGGGACAGGGTAACCAATCAGCCCCAGCATTTT
CASSLLRDRVTNQPQHF
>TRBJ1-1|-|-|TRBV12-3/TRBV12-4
TGTGCCAGCAGTTTGGTCCCTCAGGGCACTGAAGCTTTCTTT
CASSLVPQGTEAFF
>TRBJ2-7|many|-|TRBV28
TGTGCCAGCAGCCTAGGGGGGACGATATACGAGCAGTACTTC
CASSLGGTIYEQYF
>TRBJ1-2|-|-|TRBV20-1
TGCAGTGCTAGAGAGGAGACAGTCTATGGCTACACCTTC
CSAREETVYGYTF
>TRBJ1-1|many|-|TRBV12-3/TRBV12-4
TGTGCCAGCAGAGTGGGTGGGAACACTGAAGCTTTCTTT
CASRVGGNTEAFF
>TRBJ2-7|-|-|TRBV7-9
TGTGCCAGCAGCTTAGCGACCCAGGTCGTAGAGGAGCAGTACTTC
CASSLATQVVEEQYF
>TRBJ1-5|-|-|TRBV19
TGTGCCAGTAGTGAACAGAGTAGCAATCAGCCCCAGCATTTT
CASSEQSSNQPQHF
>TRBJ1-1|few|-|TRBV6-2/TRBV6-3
TGTGCCAGCAGTTACGTCTGGGCCGGACAGAACACTGAAGCTTTCTTT
CASSYVWAGQNTEAFF
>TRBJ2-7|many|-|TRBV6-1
TGTGCCAGCAGTCAAGGGGTGAGGGCGGCCGAGCAGTACTTC
CASSQGVRAAEQYF
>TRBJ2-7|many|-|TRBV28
TGTGCCAGCAGACCCAAGGGAACTTACGAGCAGTACTTC
CASRPKGTYEQYF
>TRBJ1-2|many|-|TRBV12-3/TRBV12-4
TGTGCCAGCAGTTTTGGCAGGGGAGAGGCTAACTATGGCTACACCTTC
CASSFGRGEANYGYTF
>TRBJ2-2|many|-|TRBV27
TGTGCCAGCAGTTCGACGGGGACCCCGAACACCGGGGAGCTGTTTTTT
CASSSTGTPNTGELFF
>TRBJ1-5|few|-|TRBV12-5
TGTGCTAGTGGCCTCCGGGACTCTGAATTCTCGGGGAGCAATCAGCCCCAGCATTTT
CASGLRDSEFSGSNQPQHF
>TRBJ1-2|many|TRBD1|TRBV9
TGTACCAGCAGCTCGACGACAGGGGTGACTGGCTACACCTTC
CTSSSTTGVTGYTF
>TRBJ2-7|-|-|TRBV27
TGTGCCAGCAGCTCCGGGACATCTCTCTACGAGCAGTACTTC
CASSSGTSLYEQYF
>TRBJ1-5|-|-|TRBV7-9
TGTGCCAGCAGCCTGGGGGAAATCAATCAGCCCCAGCATTTT
CASSLGEINQPQHF
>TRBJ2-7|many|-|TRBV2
TGTGCCAGCAACGAGCAGTACTTC
CASNEQYF
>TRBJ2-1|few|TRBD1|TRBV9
TGTGCCAGCAGCACCTCGACAGGGAACAATGAGCAGTTCTTC
CASSTSTGNNEQFF
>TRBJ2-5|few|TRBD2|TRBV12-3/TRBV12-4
TGTGCCAGCGGGAAACTAGCGGGTGGGGAGACCCAGTACTTC
CASGKLAGGETQYF
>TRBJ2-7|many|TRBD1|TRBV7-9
TGTGCCAGCAGCTTTCAAGGACAGGTCCTCTACTTC
CASSFQGQVLYF